The source of this TCR beta chain is a study of shared clonotypes between healthy human individuals. The length of the CDR3 is 15 residues. V shed 4 bases, J shed 4 bases, and the junction held 6 bases outside the gene matches. Germline V gene lookup returns CDR1 SGHKS and CDR2 YYEKEE (reference sequence). Generated by immunoSEQ multiplex PCR, the TCRdb table keeps only in-frame clones and is missing some. The table shows 450,000 to 700,000 clones, with 95% occurring only once. Naive CD8 cells lacked CD45RO, underwent positive selection for CCR7 and left out terminally differentiated effector memory CD45RA+ cells.

This chain connects TRBV5-5 to TRBJ2-7; 12 nucleotides line up with TRBD2. The sequencing input was naive CD8+ T cells sorted from blood. This receptor was identified in a woman in her twenties or thirties in good health. The CDR3 is CASSLGTSGWYEQYF. The CDR3 DNA reads as TGTGCCAGCAGCCTCGGGACTAGCGGGTGGTACGAGCAGTACTTC.